A single sample is the source of the 18 T cell receptor beta chains below, sequenced in a study of CD8 T cells in ankylosing spondylitis. Study results and limitations: One TCR beta motif, made up of several highly homologous variants, appeared characteristic of ankylosing spondylitis blood.

These receptors have no known antigen. TCRdb itself ran the 5' RACE reads through MiXCR, one entry per CDR3 protein. In the table there are about 480,000 distinct CDR3 sequences, 15% to 20% of which are singletons. Sequencing was done on a sample of blood, either unsorted or a sorted T cell fraction (not recorded which). All receptors derive from a male donor with ankylosing spondylitis.

This clonotype was picked up a small number of times. In DNA form, the CDR3 reads TGCGCCAGCATACCCGGGACTCCAAACACCGGGGAGCTGTTTTTT. This sequence encodes CASIPGTPNTGELFF. V and J are TRBV5-1 and TRBJ2-2; D perhaps matches TRBD2 (6 bases). The V gene lost 6 bases and the J gene lost 2 bases, with 14 bases spanning the gap. The CDR3 contains 15 residues. Germline V gives CDR1 SGHRS, CDR2 YFSETQ.

CDR3 loop: CAISERGLNTEAFF. CDR3 bases: TGTGCCATCAGTGAGAGGGGCCTCAACACTGAAGCTTTCTTT. The chain employs TRBV10-3 and TRBJ1-1; D possibly corresponds to TRBD1 (5 bases). In germline, CDR1 is ENHRY, CDR2 SYGVKD. This CDR3 spans 14 amino acids. Between the trimmed V and J ends, which lost 2 bases and 2 bases, there was a span of 9 bases.

In this sample, this clonotype turned up many times. V and J are TRBV4-3 and TRBJ2-7, with 9 bases lining up with TRBD2. Germline CDR1 LGHNA, CDR2 YSLEER. The CDR3 runs 18 residues. The trim removed 4 bases at V and 3 bases at J, leaving 16 bases unmatched. The CDR3 region is CASSRYMGYSGRNYEQYF. CDR3 DNA sequence: TGCGCCAGCAGCCGCTACATGGGCTATAGCGGGAGAAACTACGAGCAGTACTTC.

The table lists this clonotype with a few counts. The chain employs TRBV11-1 and TRBJ2-1; 13 bases map to TRBD2. Germline CDR1 SGHAT, CDR2 FQDESV (reference sequence). This CDR3 has 17 residues. J gave up 2 bases and V 4 bases, and 5 bases lay outside the gene matches. For the CDR3, the DNA is TGTGCCAGCAGCTCCCGACTAGCGGGGGGTCCCTACAATGAGCAGTTCTTC. It specifies CASSSRLAGGPYNEQFF.

The gene calls are TRBV12-3 or TRBV12-4 and TRBJ1-1; D uncertain. CDR3 size: 12 residues. The ends were cut back, 6 bases at V and 11 bases at J, with 16 bases in the middle. In DNA form, the CDR3 reads TGTGCCAGCAGGAGCCCGGAAGGGTCGGCTTTCTTT. Encoded protein: CASRSPEGSAFF.

This clonotype was observed a few times. The genes are TRBV2 and TRBJ2-2; 13 bases align to TRBD2. Unmatched junction bases numbered 6, after V lost 6 bases and J lost 5 bases. There are 16 residues in the CDR3. The germline CDR1 and CDR2 sequences are SNHLY and FYNNEI. The CDR3: CASRGGLAGVTGELFF. The CDR3, as DNA: TGTGCCAGCAGGGGAGGACTAGCGGGAGTGACCGGGGAGCTGTTTTTT.

This rearrangement joins TRBV7-2 to TRBJ2-5; D not certain. Looked up from germline, CDR1 is SGHTA and CDR2 is FQGNSA. Deletions cut 3 bases from V and 1 base from J, with 12 bases between. CDR3 size: 15 residues. In DNA, the CDR3 is TGTGCCAGCAGCTTTGGCGGATGGGGCCAAGAGACCCAGTACTTC. This codes for CASSFGGWGQETQYF.

The V call is TRBV2, the J call TRBJ1-6, with unresolved D. This CDR3 region has 14 residues. Germline CDR1 is SNHLY and CDR2 is FYNNEI. Trimming stripped 2 bases from V and 8 bases from J, with 10 bases between. The CDR3: CASSETATDSPLHF. Here the CDR3 DNA reads TGTGCCAGCAGTGAAACGGCAACAGATTCACCCCTCCACTTT.

This clonotype was seen ten or more times. V usage is TRBV29-1 and J usage is TRBJ2-1; 8 bases map to TRBD2. Germline V gene sequence: CDR1 SQVTM, CDR2 ANQGSEA. The J segment lost 4 bases and the V segment lost 3 bases, leaving 11 bases of the junction unmatched. The CDR3 spans 16 residues. This chain's CDR3 is CSVEPGSGRTYNEQFF. The CDR3 bases are TGCAGCGTTGAGCCGGGGAGCGGGAGAACTTACAATGAGCAGTTCTTC.

This clonotype was detected many times. V and J are TRBV3-1 and TRBJ1-2; D might be TRBD1 (6 bases). Trimming pared 0 bases from V and 6 bases from J, leaving 17 bases between. In germline, CDR1 is LGHDT, CDR2 YNNKEL (reference sequence). CDR3 size: 16 residues. As DNA, the CDR3 is TGTGCCAGCAGCCAAGAAGGAAAGGGGGTCCGGAATGGCTACACCTTC. Its protein is CASSQEGKGVRNGYTF.

This rearrangement joins TRBV7-2 to TRBJ2-1; 8 bases are shared with TRBD2. V dropped 2 bases and J dropped 7; count of bases not matched to a gene: 13. CDR3 length: 17 amino acids. CDR1 is SGHTA and CDR2 is FQGNSA in the germline V gene. CDR3 coding DNA: TGTGCCAGCAGCTTAATGTTTGGACTAGCTGGCGGGAATGAGCAGTTCTTC. It is translated as CASSLMFGLAGGNEQFF.

This clonotype was counted many times. This rearrangement joins TRBV12-3 or TRBV12-4 to TRBJ2-1; D unclear. The CDR3 is 13 residues long. V dropped 8 bases and J dropped 8 bases, with 16 bases sitting between them. CDR3 bases: TGTGCCAGCTCCCTCAGAGGAAGGGATGAGCAGTTCTTC. As protein: CASSLRGRDEQFF.

This sequence joins TRBV7-9 and TRBJ1-2, with a possible D match to TRBD1 (5 bases). Germline lookup yields CDR1 SEHNR and CDR2 FQNEAQ (reference sequence). Trimming left V 4 bases short and J 2 bases short, with 14 bases between. This CDR3 is built from 15 residues. CDR3 protein: CASSSVGGENYGYTF. CDR3 nucleotides: TGTGCCAGCAGCTCCGTGGGAGGGGAGAACTATGGCTACACCTTC.

At least ten counts were recorded for this clonotype. The chain has TRBV12-3 or TRBV12-4 and TRBJ1-5; 9 bases map to TRBD1. With 6 bases clipped from V and 6 bases from J, the junction kept 6 bases outside the gene matches. The CDR3 spans 14 residues. The CDR3 DNA follows: TGTGCCAGCAGCCCCGGGACAGGGTTTCAGCCCCAGCATTTT. Translation: CASSPGTGFQPQHF.

The chain uses TRBV3-1 and TRBJ1-2; 7 bases line up with TRBD1. Germline CDR1 and CDR2: LGHDT and YNNKEL (reference sequence). CDR3 length: 16 amino acids. Germline trimming cut 2 bases from V and 5 bases from J; bases unmatched to any gene: 11. This CDR3 is CASSQSDVGDSYGYTF. In nucleotides, the CDR3 is TGTGCCAGCAGCCAAAGTGACGTTGGGGACAGTTATGGCTACACCTTC.

The chain carries TRBV12-3 or TRBV12-4 and TRBJ2-1; TRBD2 might be the D (6 bases). This CDR3 spans 15 amino acids. Trimming removed 6 bases from V and 5 bases from J, with 17 bases in between. The CDR3 loop is CASSPDGRVDNEQFF. The CDR3 DNA reads as TGTGCCAGCAGCCCTGACGGGAGAGTCGACAATGAGCAGTTCTTC.

V and J are TRBV3-1 and TRBJ2-1; either TRBD1 or TRBD2 may supply D (5 bases each). The CDR3 length is 15 residues. Germline V CDR1 and CDR2: LGHDT, YNNKEL (reference sequence). Trimming removed 2 bases from V and 2 bases from J, with 10 bases in between. The CDR3 nucleotides read TGTGCCAGCAGCCAACGGGACCAAACCTACAATGAGCAGTTCTTC. It codes for CASSQRDQTYNEQFF.

This clonotype has a count of ten or more. The rearrangement joins TRBV7-3 to TRBJ2-2, with D possibly matching TRBD1 (5 bases). Trimming stripped 5 bases from V and 7 bases from J, with 8 bases between. Germline V lookup: CDR1 SGHTA, CDR2 FQGTGA. The CDR3 is 12 residues long. CDR3 region: CASSPGLGELFF. DNA of the CDR3: TGTGCCAGCAGCCCAGGGCTCGGGGAGCTGTTTTTT.